A selection of T cell receptor beta chains follows, all from one sample in a study of T cell responses to AZD1222 COVID-19 vaccine. Produced via immunoSEQ multiplex PCR; TCRdb's table is partial and in-frame only. The table lists about 120,000 clones, approximately 85% of them singletons. Sequenced material: peripheral blood, taken on day 0 of MenACWY control vaccination. The receptors were sampled from an adult in good health. Each CDR3 is given with its conserved first and last residue. Fields, in order: CDR3 DNA, CDR3 protein, J gene, D gene, V gene, clone size. A D gene is named only where the DNA matches it firmly. The size field is filled for only some rows; it gives once, few, many or a size class.

TGTGCCAGCAGTTTATCCGTCGGACAGGGTGGCCTTGAAGCTTTCTTT CASSLSVGQGGLEAFF TRBJ1-1 TRBD1 TRBV27 NA
TGTGCCAGCAGCTTAGGGGCAGGGCGACGATCCGCCGAGCAGTACTTC CASSLGAGRRSAEQYF TRBJ2-7 NA TRBV11-2 once
TGTGCCAGCAGCCATGATCAGCGTGGGGCCGGGGAGCTGTTTTTT CASSHDQRGAGELFF TRBJ2-2 NA TRBV7-9 once
TGTGCCAGCAGCCGACTAGCGGGGAACACCGGGGAGCTGTTTTTT CASSRLAGNTGELFF TRBJ2-2 TRBD2 TRBV7-8 NA
TGCGCCAGCAGCCAAGCCCTTAGCGGGGGGGCCTACGAGCAGTACTTC CASSQALSGGAYEQYF TRBJ2-7 TRBD2 TRBV4-1 NA
TGCGCCAGCAGCCAAGCTCCGCTCCGTGGGGCGAATAATTCACCCCTCCACTTT CASSQAPLRGANNSPLHF TRBJ1-6 NA TRBV4-3 NA
TGCAGTGCTAGTGGGTTTGGGGTTTTCACCGGGGAGCTGTTTTTT CSASGFGVFTGELFF TRBJ2-2 NA TRBV20-1 NA
TGTGCCAGCAGTTTCCGTGGTTCAGATACGCAGTATTTT CASSFRGSDTQYF TRBJ2-3 NA TRBV5-5 NA
TGTGCCATCAGTTATAGGACAGGTAGGAACACTGAAGCTTTCTTT CAISYRTGRNTEAFF TRBJ1-1 TRBD1 TRBV10-3 NA
TGTGCCACCTCCTTAGAGAATTCACCCCTCCACTTT CATSLENSPLHF TRBJ1-6 NA TRBV15 NA
TGTGCCAGTATCCAGACACCCGGGGAGCTGTTTTTT CASIQTPGELFF TRBJ2-2 NA TRBV19 NA
TGTGCCAGCTCAGTACAGGGGCCAGGGAACAATGAGCAGTTCTTC CASSVQGPGNNEQFF TRBJ2-1 TRBD1 TRBV18 NA
TGTGCCAGTAAACCCGGGACAGGGTTGCGTGAGCAGTACTTC CASKPGTGLREQYF TRBJ2-7 TRBD1 TRBV19 NA
TGTGCCAGCAGCCCATGGGGGGACTACCAGGGCGCAGATACGCAGTATTTT CASSPWGDYQGADTQYF TRBJ2-3 TRBD2 TRBV7-2 NA
TGTGCCAGCAGCTTAGCTGACAGTCCCGGGGAGCTGTTTTTT CASSLADSPGELFF TRBJ2-2 NA TRBV7-3 few
TGTGCCTGGAGTGGCGGTGTCGGCAATCAGCCCCAGCATTTT CAWSGGVGNQPQHF TRBJ1-5 NA TRBV30 NA
TGTGCCAGCAGTTTCTACCAGGACGGCACAGATACGCAGTATTTT CASSFYQDGTDTQYF TRBJ2-3 NA TRBV27 NA
TGTGCCAGCAGTCGGACAGAGTCCTACGAGCAGTACTTC CASSRTESYEQYF TRBJ2-7 NA TRBV12-3/TRBV12-4 few
TGTGCCTGGAGTGTACTGAGGGCAGAAGAGACCCAGTACTTC CAWSVLRAEETQYF TRBJ2-5 NA TRBV30 NA
TGTGCCAGCAGTGACCCCTGGAGATATTCACCCCTCCACTTT CASSDPWRYSPLHF TRBJ1-6 NA TRBV6-4 NA
TGTGCCACCAGTGATCGATCCGGGACTAGCCGCTACAATGAGCAGTTCTTC CATSDRSGTSRYNEQFF TRBJ2-1 TRBD2 TRBV24-1 NA
TGTGCCAGCAGCCCCGGACAGACCCCCAATGAAAAACTGTTTTTT CASSPGQTPNEKLFF TRBJ1-4 NA TRBV7-9 NA
TGTGCCAGCAGCCATGTGCGACTAGCGGCAGAGACCCAGTACTTC CASSHVRLAAETQYF TRBJ2-5 TRBD2 TRBV3-1/TRBV3-2 NA
TGTGCCAGCAGCGTAGAAGAGGATACGCAGTATTTT CASSVEEDTQYF TRBJ2-3 NA TRBV9 NA
TGTGCCAGCAGTGGAGTTGGGTGGCGGAACACTGAAGCTTTCTTT CASSGVGWRNTEAFF TRBJ1-1 NA TRBV6-2/TRBV6-3 once
TGTGCCAGCAGTTTAAACGGACTAGCGGGGGTCGGGGAGCTGTTTTTT CASSLNGLAGVGELFF TRBJ2-2 TRBD2 TRBV28 NA
TGTGCCAGTAGAGAAGACAGGGTTTCTGAAAAACTGTTTTTT CASREDRVSEKLFF TRBJ1-4 TRBD1 TRBV28 NA
TGTGCCAGCAGCTTAGATCCGTCGACAGGATGGTACTCACCCCTCCACTTT CASSLDPSTGWYSPLHF TRBJ1-6 NA TRBV7-9 NA
TGTGCCAGCAGTTTCCTCGGGGGGCCAGAGTCAGAGACCCAGTACTTC CASSFLGGPESETQYF TRBJ2-5 NA TRBV28 NA